This is a list of T cell receptor beta chains from one sample in a study of human T cells and chemical hapten exposure. TCRdb itself ran the RACE reads through MiXCR, one entry per CDR3 protein. The sample consists of approximately 320,000 distinct CDR3 sequences, over 5% of them appearing once. The sequences come from whole blood, collected in connection with sensitization to the hapten diphenylcyclopropenone (DPC). Receptor source: a woman between 18 and 29 years old with alopecia areata. Some clones in this sample may be carry-over from other donors' samples. Each CDR3 is given with its conserved first and last residue. A D gene is named only where the DNA matches it firmly. A row's size may be missing; if present it is once, few, many or a size class.

j_call | clone_size | d_call | v_call | cdr3_nt | cdr3_aa
TRBJ2-5 | few | NA | TRBV7-2 | TGTGCCAGCAGCCGCGGACAGACCCAAGAGACCCAGTACTTC | CASSRGQTQETQYF
TRBJ2-7 | many | NA | TRBV10-3 | TGTGCCATCAGTGAGTTTCAGGGCCCCTACGAGCAGTACTTC | CAISEFQGPYEQYF
TRBJ2-6 | few | NA | TRBV19 | TGTGCCAGTAGTGTAAACGAGGGATCCGGGGCCAACGTCCTGACTTTC | CASSVNEGSGANVLTF
TRBJ1-4 | NA | NA | TRBV10-3 | TGTGCCATCAGTAAATGGGAGGGCCCTAATGAAAAACTGTTTTTT | CAISKWEGPNEKLFF
TRBJ1-6 | many | NA | TRBV12-3/TRBV12-4 | TGTGCCAGCAGCTCCGGGACGCTTAATTCACCCCTCCACTTT | CASSSGTLNSPLHF
TRBJ1-2 | few | NA | TRBV20-1 | TGCAGTGCTAGTGGAGGCGCCTTTAAGCCCATCTATGGCTACACCTTC | CSASGGAFKPIYGYTF
TRBJ2-5 | few | NA | TRBV6-2/TRBV6-3 | TGTGCCAGCAGCCCCAGTTATTCCCTCCAGTACTTC | CASSPSYSLQYF
TRBJ1-6 | few | NA | TRBV7-9 | TGTGCCAGCAGAAACTTCGAATCGGATCATTCACCCCTCCACTTT | CASRNFESDHSPLHF
TRBJ2-7 | few | NA | TRBV6-2/TRBV6-3 | TGTGCCAGCGAAAGCTCCTACGAGCAGTACTTC | CASESSYEQYF
TRBJ2-1 | few | NA | TRBV12-3/TRBV12-4 | TGTGCCAGCAGTTTGGGGGACACAATTAGCTCCTACAATGAGCAGTTCTTC | CASSLGDTISSYNEQFF
TRBJ2-1 | few | TRBD1 | TRBV6-5 | TGTGCCAGCAGTTATGTGACAGGGGACAACAATGAGCAGTTCTTC | CASSYVTGDNNEQFF
TRBJ1-1 | NA | NA | TRBV20-1 | TGCAGTGCTAGAGATCGGCAGGGATACACTGAAGCTTTCTTT | CSARDRQGYTEAFF
TRBJ2-1 | many | NA | TRBV5-1 | TGTGCCAGCAGCTTAAGCAATGAGCAGTTCTTC | CASSLSNEQFF
TRBJ2-3 | NA | NA | TRBV4-3 | TGCGCCAGCAGCCAGGAATTCCGGGACACCTATAGGGATACGCAGTATTTT | CASSQEFRDTYRDTQYF
TRBJ1-1 | few | TRBD1 | TRBV6-5 | TGTGCCAGCAGCAGGGGGAATGAAGCTTTCTTT | CASSRGNEAFF
TRBJ2-7 | many | NA | TRBV4-3 | TGCGCCAGCAGCCAAGACTCCGTGGTCGGTGAACAGTACTTC | CASSQDSVVGEQYF
TRBJ1-1 | few | NA | TRBV7-2 | TGTGCCAGCACCGATACTTACACTGAAGCTTTCTTT | CASTDTYTEAFF
TRBJ1-2 | many | TRBD1 | TRBV18 | TGTGCCAGCTCACCACCCCTCGACAGGGCTAACTATGGCTACACCTTC | CASSPPLDRANYGYTF
TRBJ1-1 | NA | NA | TRBV6-1 | TGTGCCAGCAGTGAACTGTTAGGGAATGCTGAAGCTTTCTTT | CASSELLGNAEAFF
TRBJ2-1 | NA | TRBD2 | TRBV6-1 | TGTGCCAGCAGTGAAGAGCTAGCGGGGGTGTACAATGAGCAGTTCTTC | CASSEELAGVYNEQFF
TRBJ2-7 | few | NA | TRBV5-5 | TGTGCCAGCAGCTTCAGGGAAAACTCCTACGAGCAGTACTTC | CASSFRENSYEQYF
TRBJ1-2 | many | NA | TRBV29-1 | TGCAGCGTCGAACCCCACGGGGCCCCCTATGGCTACACCTTC | CSVEPHGAPYGYTF
TRBJ2-3 | NA | TRBD1 | TRBV5-5 | TGTGCCAGCAGCTGGGGACAGGGGACCGCAGATACGCAGTATTTT | CASSWGQGTADTQYF
TRBJ1-2 | few | NA | TRBV12-3/TRBV12-4 | TGTGCCAGCAGCTCAAGACGAGACTATGGCTACACCTTC | CASSSRRDYGYTF
TRBJ1-2 | few | NA | TRBV7-9 | TGTGCCAGCAGCTCAGGACAGACTAACTATGGCTACACCTTC | CASSSGQTNYGYTF
TRBJ1-6 | NA | NA | TRBV5-5 | TGTGCCAGCAGCTTGTACCGATCACCCCTCCACTTT | CASSLYRSPLHF
TRBJ1-2 | many | NA | TRBV28 | TGTGCCGGGCAACAGCCGAACGAGAATGGCTACACCTTC | CAGQQPNENGYTF
TRBJ1-3 | NA | NA | TRBV6-5 | TGTGCCAGCAGTTACTCAGGGAATACTGGAAACACCATATATTTT | CASSYSGNTGNTIYF
TRBJ2-7 | many | NA | TRBV25-1 | TGTGCCAGCTCCAACAGAAGGGGCTCCGAGCAGTACTTC | CASSNRRGSEQYF
TRBJ1-4 | many | NA | TRBV20-1 | TGCAGTGCTCTTCGGGGAGTCGTTAATGAAAAACTGTTTTTT | CSALRGVVNEKLFF
TRBJ2-1 | many | NA | TRBV12-3/TRBV12-4 | TGTGCCAGCAGTTCGTTCAGGGACGGTGAGCAGTTCTTC | CASSSFRDGEQFF
TRBJ2-1 | few | NA | TRBV14 | TGTGCCAGCAGCCTGGATTTCGGGACTGGAGAGAATGAGCAGTTCTTC | CASSLDFGTGENEQFF
TRBJ2-5 | few | TRBD2 | TRBV28 | TGTGCCAGCCTTCACGGGACTAGCGGGGTGGAGACCCAGTACTTC | CASLHGTSGVETQYF
TRBJ1-1 | many | TRBD1 | TRBV4-3 | TGCGCCAGCAGCCAATATACAGGGGACACTGAAGCTTTCTTT | CASSQYTGDTEAFF
TRBJ2-1 | few | NA | TRBV6-2/TRBV6-3 | TGTGCCAGCAGTTCCCCCCGGGGTAGCGGCCTTTACTCCTACAATGAGCAGTTCTTC | CASSSPRGSGLYSYNEQFF
TRBJ2-3 | few | NA | TRBV7-2 | TGTGCCAGCAACGGGGGTGGGATGGATACGCAGTATTTT | CASNGGGMDTQYF
TRBJ2-3 | NA | NA | TRBV3-1 | TGTGCCAGCAGCCAAGTTCCGGGAGTATACACAGATACGCAGTATTTT | CASSQVPGVYTDTQYF
TRBJ2-1 | few | TRBD2 | TRBV4-2 | TGTGCCAGCAGCCAAGATTGGACTAGCGGGGGGAACGAGCAGTTCTTC | CASSQDWTSGGNEQFF
TRBJ1-1 | NA | NA | TRBV5-1 | TGCGCCAGCAGCTGGTTAACAGTGAGGCGGAACACTGAAGCTTTCTTT | CASSWLTVRRNTEAFF
TRBJ2-1 | NA | NA | TRBV3-1 | TGTGCCAGCAGCCCTTGGGGGAACGGAAATGAGCAGTTCTTC | CASSPWGNGNEQFF
TRBJ2-1 | few | NA | TRBV4-1 | TGCGCCAGCAGCCAAGCCCTAGCGTTGGGAGACAATGAGCAGTTCTTC | CASSQALALGDNEQFF
TRBJ1-2 | few | NA | TRBV3-1 | TGTGCCAGCAGCCAAGTTCCGACAGGCGGCTACACCTTC | CASSQVPTGGYTF
TRBJ1-2 | NA | NA | TRBV6-5 | TGTGCCAGCCGAGGCTATGGCTACACCTTC | CASRGYGYTF
TRBJ2-1 | NA | TRBD2 | TRBV7-2 | TGTGCCAGCAGCTTAATCGGGGGGGCGGATGAGCAGTTCTTC | CASSLIGGADEQFF
TRBJ2-1 | NA | TRBD1 | TRBV24-1 | TGTGCCACCAGTGATTTAGGGGACAGAAACAATGAGCAGTTCTTC | CATSDLGDRNNEQFF
TRBJ2-1 | few | TRBD1 | TRBV6-6 | TGTGCCAGCAGTTACTCGATAAGTACAGGGGAGTTCTTC | CASSYSISTGEFF